The entry below gives a single TCR beta chain sequence along with its context. Its target is not known. These data belong to a study of cytomegalovirus exposure and HLA in healthy donors. Study-wide background: Later analysis reported that the 110 or so validation repertoires shared the platform of the 600 to 750 first-cohort repertoires.

The repertoire was sequenced with immunoSEQ multiplex PCR; TCRdb's copy has only in-frame clones and lacks some. The table lists about 200,000 clones, 88% of them singletons, with 2.5% to 3.5% in the top ten. This CDR3 is 15 amino acids long. With V trimmed by 1 base and J by 8 bases, 8 bases remained unmatched. Per germline, CDR1 MGHDK and CDR2 SYGVNS. Findings and limits, study-wide: Cytomegalovirus status was reportedly diagnosed by the classifier with high specificity and sensitivity. Most TCR sequences showed up rarely, but some public TCRs showed up in many donors. Later, an analysis found that TCR clusters from the first cohort tended to co-occur in the 120 validation repertoires.

The V call is TRBV25-1, the J call TRBJ2-1; 7 positions match TRBD1. Sample: PBMCs. This clonotype originated in a woman under 30 in good health and CMV-seronegative. CDR3 sequence reads: CASSESKTGFDEQFF. In DNA form, the CDR3 reads TGTGCCAGCAGTGAATCTAAGACAGGGTTTGATGAGCAGTTCTTC. The full variable domain, in which reference TRBV25-1 and TRBJ2-1 provide the parts outside the CDR3, is EADIYQTPRYLVIGTGKKITLECSQTMGHDKMYWYQQDPGMELHLIHYSYGVNSTEKGDLSSESTVSRIRTEHFPLTLESARPSHTSQYLCASSESKTGFDEQFFGPGTRLTVL.